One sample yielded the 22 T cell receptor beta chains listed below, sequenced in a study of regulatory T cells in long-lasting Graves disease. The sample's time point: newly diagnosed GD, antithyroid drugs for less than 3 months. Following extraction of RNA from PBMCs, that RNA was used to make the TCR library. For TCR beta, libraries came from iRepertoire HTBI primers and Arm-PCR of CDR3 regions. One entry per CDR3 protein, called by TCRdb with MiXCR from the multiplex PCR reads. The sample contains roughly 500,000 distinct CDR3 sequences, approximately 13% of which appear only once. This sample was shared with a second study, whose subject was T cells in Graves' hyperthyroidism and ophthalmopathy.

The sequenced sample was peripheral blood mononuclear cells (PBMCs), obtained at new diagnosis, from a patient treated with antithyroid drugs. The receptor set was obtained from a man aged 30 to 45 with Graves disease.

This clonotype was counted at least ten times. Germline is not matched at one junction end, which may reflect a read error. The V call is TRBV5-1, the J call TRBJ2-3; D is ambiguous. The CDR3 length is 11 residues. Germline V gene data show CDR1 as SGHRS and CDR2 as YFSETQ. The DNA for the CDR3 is TGTGCCAGCAGCTTAGAAGATACGCAGTATTTT. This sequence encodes CASSLEDTQYF.

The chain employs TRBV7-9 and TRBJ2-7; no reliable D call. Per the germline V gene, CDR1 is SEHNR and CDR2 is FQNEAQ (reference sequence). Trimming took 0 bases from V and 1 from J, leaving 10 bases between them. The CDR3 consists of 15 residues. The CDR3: CASSLAGYKSYEQYF. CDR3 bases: TGTGCCAGCAGCTTAGCCGGGTATAAGTCCTACGAGCAGTACTTC.

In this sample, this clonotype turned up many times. This CDR3 reads CASSLAGRHGNEQFF. The CDR3 DNA reads TGTGCCAGCAGTTTAGCGGGAAGGCATGGCAATGAGCAGTTCTTC. V and J are TRBV6-5 and TRBJ2-1, with TRBD2 matching 8 bases. This CDR3 is 15 amino acids long. Germline CDR1 MNHEY, CDR2 SVGAGI. The trim removed 4 bases at V and 6 bases at J, leaving 8 bases unmatched.

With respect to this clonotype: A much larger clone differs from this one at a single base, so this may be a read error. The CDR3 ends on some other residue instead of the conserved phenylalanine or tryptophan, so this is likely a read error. CDR3 region: CASILAGAYEQYS. In DNA form, the CDR3 reads TGTGCCAGCATCCTAGCGGGAGCCTACGAGCAGTACTCC. The chain joins TRBV2 to TRBJ2-7, with TRBD2 identical over 10 bases. Unmatched junction bases numbered 2, after V lost 7 bases and J lost 2 bases. CDR1 is SNHLY, CDR2 FYNNEI, per germline. CDR3 length equals 13 residues.

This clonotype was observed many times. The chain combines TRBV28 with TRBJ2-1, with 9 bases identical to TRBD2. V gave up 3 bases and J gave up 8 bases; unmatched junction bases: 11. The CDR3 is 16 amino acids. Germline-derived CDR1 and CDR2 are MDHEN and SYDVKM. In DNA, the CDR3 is TGTGCCAGCAGTTTCTTTCCGCGCGGGAGGGAGCATGAGCAGTTCTTC. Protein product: CASSFFPRGREHEQFF.

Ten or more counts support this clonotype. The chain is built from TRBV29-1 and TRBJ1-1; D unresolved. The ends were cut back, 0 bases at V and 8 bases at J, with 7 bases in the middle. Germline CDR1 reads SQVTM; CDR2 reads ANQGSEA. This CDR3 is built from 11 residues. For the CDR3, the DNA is TGCAGCGTTGAAGATCCGGTGGAAGCTTTCTTT. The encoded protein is CSVEDPVEAFF. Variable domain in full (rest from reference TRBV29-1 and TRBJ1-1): SAVISQKPSRDICQRGTSLTIQCQVDSQVTMMFWYRQQPGQSLTLIATANQGSEATYESGFVIDKFPISRPNLTFSTLTVSNMSPEDSSIYLCSVEDPVEAFFGQGTRLTVV.

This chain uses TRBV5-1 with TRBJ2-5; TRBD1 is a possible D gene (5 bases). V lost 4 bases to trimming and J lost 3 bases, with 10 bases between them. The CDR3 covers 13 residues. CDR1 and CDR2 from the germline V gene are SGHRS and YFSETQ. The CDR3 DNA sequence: TGCGCCAGCAGCAGGGTAGGGGAAGAGACCCAGTACTTC. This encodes CASSRVGEETQYF.

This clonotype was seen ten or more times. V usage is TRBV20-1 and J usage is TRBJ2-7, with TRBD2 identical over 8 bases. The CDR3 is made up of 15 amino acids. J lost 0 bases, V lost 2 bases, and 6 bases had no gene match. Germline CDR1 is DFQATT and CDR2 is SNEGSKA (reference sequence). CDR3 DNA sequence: TGCAGTGCTAGAAAACTAGCGGCGAACTCCTACGAGCAGTACTTC. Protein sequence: CSARKLAANSYEQYF.

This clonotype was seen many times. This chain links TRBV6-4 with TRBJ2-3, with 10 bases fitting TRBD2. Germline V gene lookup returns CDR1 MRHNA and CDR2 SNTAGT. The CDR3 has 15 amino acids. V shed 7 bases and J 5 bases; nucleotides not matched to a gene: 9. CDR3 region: CASTLIAGGLDTQYF. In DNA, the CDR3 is TGTGCCAGCACCCTCATAGCGGGAGGTTTAGATACGCAGTATTTT.

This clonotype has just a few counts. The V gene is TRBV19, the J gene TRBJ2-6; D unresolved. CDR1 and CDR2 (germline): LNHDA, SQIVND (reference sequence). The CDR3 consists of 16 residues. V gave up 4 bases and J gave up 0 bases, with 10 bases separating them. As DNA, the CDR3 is TGTGCCAGTAGTAAAGGTTTGAGCTCTGGGGCCAACGTCCTGACTTTC. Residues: CASSKGLSSGANVLTF.

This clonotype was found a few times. CDR3 protein: CSARPDHGSRLTGIQYF. CDR3 DNA: TGCAGTGCTAGGCCCGATCATGGCTCACGGCTCACGGGCATTCAGTACTTC. The genes are TRBV20-1 and TRBJ2-4; no definite D call. Per germline, CDR1 DFQATT and CDR2 SNEGSKA (reference sequence). V lost 3 bases and J lost 9, with 27 bases in between. CDR3 length: 17 amino acids.

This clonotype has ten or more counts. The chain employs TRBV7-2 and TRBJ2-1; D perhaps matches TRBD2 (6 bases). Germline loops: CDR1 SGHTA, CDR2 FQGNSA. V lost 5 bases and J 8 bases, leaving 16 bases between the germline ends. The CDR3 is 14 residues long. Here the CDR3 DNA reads TGTGCCAGCAGCCGGGAGTCTGAGTACGATGAGCAGTTCTTC. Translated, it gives CASSRESEYDEQFF. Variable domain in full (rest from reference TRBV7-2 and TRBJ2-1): GAGVSQSPSNKVTEKGKDVELRCDPISGHTALYWYRQSLGQGLEFLIYFQGNSAPDKSGLPSDRFSAERTGGSVSTLTIQRTQQEDSAVYLCASSRESEYDEQFFGPGTRLTVL.

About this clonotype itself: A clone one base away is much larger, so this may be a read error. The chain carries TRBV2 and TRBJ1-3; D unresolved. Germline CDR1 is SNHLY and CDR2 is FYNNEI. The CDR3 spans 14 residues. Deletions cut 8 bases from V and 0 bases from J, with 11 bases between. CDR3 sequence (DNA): TGTGCCAGCGGAAGGGATAACTCTGGAAACACCATATATTTT. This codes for CASGRDNSGNTIYF.

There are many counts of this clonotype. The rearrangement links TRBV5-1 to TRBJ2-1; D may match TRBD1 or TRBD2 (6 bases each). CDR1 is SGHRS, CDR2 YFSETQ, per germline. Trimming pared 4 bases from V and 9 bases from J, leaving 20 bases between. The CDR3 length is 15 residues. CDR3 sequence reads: CASSPPGKQGGEQFF. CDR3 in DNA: TGCGCCAGCAGCCCCCCGGGGAAACAGGGAGGTGAGCAGTTCTTC.

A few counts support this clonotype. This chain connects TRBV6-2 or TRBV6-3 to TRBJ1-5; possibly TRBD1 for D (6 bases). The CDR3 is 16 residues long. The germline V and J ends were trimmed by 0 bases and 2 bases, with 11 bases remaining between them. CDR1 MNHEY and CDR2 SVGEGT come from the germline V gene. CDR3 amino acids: CASSYSVSGGNQPQHF. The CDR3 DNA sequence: TGTGCCAGCAGTTACTCAGTGTCAGGGGGCAATCAGCCCCAGCATTTT.

The CDR3 DNA reads TGTGCCAGTAGTCCGGGGGCAGCGAACACCGGGGAGCTGTTTTTT. As protein: CASSPGAANTGELFF. V gene TRBV19 combines with J gene TRBJ2-2; D may be TRBD1 or TRBD2 (6 bases each). Looked up from germline, CDR1 is LNHDA and CDR2 is SQIVND (reference sequence). Trimming cost V 5 bases and J 0 bases, with 10 bases left between them. This CDR3 contains 15 residues.

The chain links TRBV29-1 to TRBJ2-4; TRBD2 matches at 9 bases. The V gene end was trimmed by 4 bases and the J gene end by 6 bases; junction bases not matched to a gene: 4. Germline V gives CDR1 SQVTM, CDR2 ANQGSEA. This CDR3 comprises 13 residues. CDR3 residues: CSVVLAGPNIQYF. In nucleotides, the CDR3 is TGCAGCGTTGTCCTAGCGGGACCAAACATTCAGTACTTC.

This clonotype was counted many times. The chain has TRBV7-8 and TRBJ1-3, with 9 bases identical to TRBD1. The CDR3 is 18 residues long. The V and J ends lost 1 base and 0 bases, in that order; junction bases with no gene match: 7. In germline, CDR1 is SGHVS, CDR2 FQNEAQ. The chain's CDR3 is CASSLGSGTGSSGNTIYF. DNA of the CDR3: TGTGCCAGCAGCTTAGGGTCCGGGACAGGGAGCTCTGGAAACACCATATATTTT. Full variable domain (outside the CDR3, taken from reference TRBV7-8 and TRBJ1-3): GAGVSQSPRYKVAKRGQDVALRCDPISGHVSLFWYQQALGQGPEFLTYFQNEAQLDKSGLPSDRFFAERPEGSVSTLKIQRTQQEDSAVYLCASSLGSGTGSSGNTIYFGEGSWLTVV.

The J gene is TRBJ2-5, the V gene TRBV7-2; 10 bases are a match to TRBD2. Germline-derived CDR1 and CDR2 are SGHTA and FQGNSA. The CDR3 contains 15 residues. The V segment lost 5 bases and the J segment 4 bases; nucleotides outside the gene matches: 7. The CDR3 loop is CASSLGLAATETQYF. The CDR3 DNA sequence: TGTGCCAGCAGCCTCGGACTAGCGGCAACAGAGACCCAGTACTTC. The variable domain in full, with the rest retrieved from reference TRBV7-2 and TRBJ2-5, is GAGVSQSPSNKVTEKGKDVELRCDPISGHTALYWYRQSLGQGLEFLIYFQGNSAPDKSGLPSDRFSAERTGGSVSTLTIQRTQQEDSAVYLCASSLGLAATETQYFGPGTRLLVL.

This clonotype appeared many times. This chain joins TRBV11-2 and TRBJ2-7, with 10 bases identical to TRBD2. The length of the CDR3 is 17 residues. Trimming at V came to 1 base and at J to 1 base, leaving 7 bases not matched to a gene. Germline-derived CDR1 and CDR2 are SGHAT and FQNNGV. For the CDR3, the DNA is TGTGCCAGCAGCTTAGTCCTCGGGACTAGCGCTTCCTACGAGCAGTACTTC. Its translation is CASSLVLGTSASYEQYF.

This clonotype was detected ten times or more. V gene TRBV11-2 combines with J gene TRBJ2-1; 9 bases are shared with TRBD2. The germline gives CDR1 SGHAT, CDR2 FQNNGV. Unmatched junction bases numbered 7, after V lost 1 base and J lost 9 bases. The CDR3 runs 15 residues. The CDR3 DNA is TGTGCCAGCAGCTTAGGTGCGGGAGGGCCGCTTGAGCAGTTCTTC. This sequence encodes CASSLGAGGPLEQFF.

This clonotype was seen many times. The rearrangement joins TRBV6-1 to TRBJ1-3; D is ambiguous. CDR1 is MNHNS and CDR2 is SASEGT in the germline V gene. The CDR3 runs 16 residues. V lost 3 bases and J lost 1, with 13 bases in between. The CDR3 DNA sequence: TGTGCCAGCAGTGACCCAAGGAAGCGTTCTGGAAACACCATATATTTT. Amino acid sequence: CASSDPRKRSGNTIYF.